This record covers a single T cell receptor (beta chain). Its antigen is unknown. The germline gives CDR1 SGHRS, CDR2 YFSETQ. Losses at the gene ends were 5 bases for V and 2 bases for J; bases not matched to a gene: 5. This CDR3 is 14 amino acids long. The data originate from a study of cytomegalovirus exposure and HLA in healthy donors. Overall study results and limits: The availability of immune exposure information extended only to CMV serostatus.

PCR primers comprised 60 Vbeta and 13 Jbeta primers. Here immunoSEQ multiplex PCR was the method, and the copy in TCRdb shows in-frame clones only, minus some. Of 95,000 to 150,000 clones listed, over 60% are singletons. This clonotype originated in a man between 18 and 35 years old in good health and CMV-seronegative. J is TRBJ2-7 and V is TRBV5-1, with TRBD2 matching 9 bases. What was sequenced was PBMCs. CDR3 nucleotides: TGCGCCAGCAGAGTACTAGCGGGTACCTACGAGCAGTACTTC. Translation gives CASRVLAGTYEQYF.